Listed below are T cell receptor beta chains from one sample, sequenced in a study of T cells after yellow fever vaccination. TCRdb re-called the 5' RACE reads with MiXCR, one entry per CDR3 protein. The sample holds roughly 400,000 distinct CDR3 sequences, 18% seen once. Specimen: PBMCs, collected before the yellow fever booster vaccination. The receptors derive from a man aged 18 to 30 who received the YFV17D yellow fever vaccine. CDR3s include the opening cysteine and the closing phenylalanine or tryptophan. D genes are given only for firm matches. Clone size is given for some rows only: seen once, a few or many times, or a class if the clone is expanded.

cdr3_aa,cdr3_nt,j_call,clone_size,v_call,d_call
CASSPLSDGYYEQYF,TGTGCCAGCAGCCCCCTATCTGACGGATACTACGAGCAGTACTTC,TRBJ2-7,few,TRBV7-6,.
CSAPKPRDWAYNEQFF,TGCAGTGCGCCCAAACCCCGGGACTGGGCGTACAATGAGCAGTTCTTC,TRBJ2-1,few,TRBV20-1,.
CASRFLRGGAGHSLYYEQFF,TGTGCCAGCAGGTTTTTGCGGGGGGGAGCCGGCCATTCCCTTTATTATGAGCAGTTCTTC,TRBJ2-1,.,TRBV11-2,TRBD2
CATSDTFYAGSTGELFF,TGTGCCACCAGTGATACATTTTACGCAGGGAGCACCGGGGAGCTGTTTTTT,TRBJ2-2,many,TRBV24-1,.
CASSGQGITYGYTF,TGCGCCAGCAGTGGACAGGGTATCACCTATGGCTACACCTTC,TRBJ1-2,few,TRBV4-3,TRBD1
CASTSHSDRENGYTF,TGTGCCAGCACCTCACATTCCGACAGGGAAAATGGCTACACCTTC,TRBJ1-2,few,TRBV12-3/TRBV12-4,TRBD1
CASSWVHRRAGELFF,TGTGCCAGCAGTTGGGTACATAGACGTGCCGGGGAGCTGTTTTTT,TRBJ2-2,few,TRBV6-5,.
CSVVWGEVYGYTF,TGCAGCGTTGTTTGGGGGGAAGTCTATGGCTACACCTTC,TRBJ1-2,.,TRBV29-1,.
CASSPGTSGDEETQYF,TGTGCCAGCAGTCCTGGGACTAGCGGGGATGAAGAGACCCAGTACTTC,TRBJ2-5,few,TRBV12-3/TRBV12-4,TRBD2
CSARARGASTDTQYF,TGCAGTGCTAGAGCCAGGGGGGCTAGCACAGATACGCAGTATTTT,TRBJ2-3,few,TRBV20-1,.
CASSSLGRKTQYF,TGTGCCAGCAGTTCTTTAGGGCGAAAGACCCAGTACTTC,TRBJ2-5,.,TRBV6-5,.
CASSLSQGGDTQYF,TGTGCCAGCAGTTTGTCCCAGGGTGGAGATACGCAGTATTTT,TRBJ2-3,few,TRBV27,.
CASTPSDENEKLFF,TGTGCCAGCACCCCCTCGGACGAGAATGAAAAACTGTTTTTT,TRBJ1-4,.,TRBV5-5,.
CASSFRTGLNEKLFF,TGTGCCAGCAGCTTTAGGACAGGCCTTAATGAAAAACTGTTTTTT,TRBJ1-4,.,TRBV7-3,TRBD1
CASSQVLAGGKSSYNEQFF,TGTGCCAGCAGCCAAGTCCTAGCGGGGGGGAAGAGCTCCTACAATGAGCAGTTCTTC,TRBJ2-1,few,TRBV4-2,TRBD2
CASRTGGTDTQYF,TGTGCCAGCAGGACAGGGGGCACAGATACGCAGTATTTT,TRBJ2-3,many,TRBV7-3,TRBD1
CASSYSPGGSNTQYF,TGTGCCAGCAGTTACTCGCCGGGGGGGAGCAATACGCAGTATTTT,TRBJ2-3,few,TRBV6-5,TRBD2
CASTGGAGVGTGELFF,TGCGCCAGCACCGGGGGAGCGGGAGTGGGAACCGGGGAGCTGTTTTTT,TRBJ2-2,few,TRBV10-2,TRBD2
CASSDLTGSSYNEQFF,TGTGCCAGCAGCGACCTGACGGGGAGCTCCTACAATGAGCAGTTCTTC,TRBJ2-1,.,TRBV5-6,.
CSAPGGGNTIYF,TGCAGTGCCCCTGGAGGGGGAAACACCATATATTTT,TRBJ1-3,few,TRBV20-1,.
CSVEVLGQGGKETQYF,TGCAGCGTTGAAGTGCTAGGACAGGGAGGGAAAGAGACCCAGTACTTC,TRBJ2-5,.,TRBV29-1,.
CASSSPETAALQPQHF,TGTGCCAGCAGTTCCCCGGAGACCGCGGCCCTCCAGCCCCAGCATTTT,TRBJ1-5,.,TRBV6-6,.
CASSLYRDGYTF,TGTGCCAGCAGCTTGTACAGGGATGGCTACACCTTC,TRBJ1-2,many,TRBV7-2,.
CASSIMRNTDTQYF,TGTGCCAGTAGTATTATGCGAAACACAGATACGCAGTATTTT,TRBJ2-3,.,TRBV19,.
CASSVSVSPGIQYF,TGTGCCAGCAGCGTATCGGTCTCCCCAGGGATTCAGTACTTC,TRBJ2-4,few,TRBV12-3/TRBV12-4,.
CASSYGPSYEQYF,TGTGCCAGCAGTTACGGGCCCTCCTACGAGCAGTACTTC,TRBJ2-7,.,TRBV12-3/TRBV12-4,.
CASSQADGAPEQYF,TGTGCCAGCAGCCAAGCGGACGGGGCACCCGAGCAGTACTTC,TRBJ2-7,.,TRBV3-1,.
CASSPDRAGNYGYTF,TGTGCCAGCAGCCCCGACAGGGCGGGGAACTATGGCTACACCTTC,TRBJ1-2,few,TRBV6-1,TRBD1
CASSPLEQTPNEQFF,TGTGCCAGCTCACCATTAGAACAGACACCCAATGAGCAGTTCTTC,TRBJ2-1,few,TRBV18,.
CASRFPFF,TGTGCAAGTCGCTTCCCTTTCTTT,TRBJ1-1,many,TRBV12-2,.
CASSEYRSAIYF,TGTGCCAGCAGTGAATATCGGAGCGCCATATATTTT,TRBJ1-3,few,TRBV25-1,.
CASRRGGGEYNEQFF,TGTGCCAGCAGAAGGGGAGGGGGCGAGTACAATGAGCAGTTCTTC,TRBJ2-1,.,TRBV6-6,.
CASSLNSGQKAFF,TGTGCCAGCAGCTTAAACTCGGGACAGAAAGCTTTCTTT,TRBJ1-1,many,TRBV7-3,TRBD1
CASTGLDRGYNEQFF,TGTGCCAGCACCGGGTTGGACAGGGGCTACAATGAGCAGTTCTTC,TRBJ2-1,many,TRBV12-3/TRBV12-4,TRBD1
CSVAIPGQGRGAFF,TGCAGCGTTGCCATCCCGGGACAGGGTAGAGGGGCTTTCTTT,TRBJ1-1,.,TRBV29-1,TRBD1
CASSYIQNIQYF,TGTGCCAGCAGCTATATCCAGAACATTCAGTACTTC,TRBJ2-4,.,TRBV14,.
CAISVGQDYGYTF,TGTGCCATCAGTGTCGGACAGGACTATGGCTACACCTTC,TRBJ1-2,many,TRBV10-3,TRBD1
CASKNRGPNTEAFF,TGCGCCAGCAAGAACAGGGGGCCGAACACTGAAGCTTTCTTT,TRBJ1-1,few,TRBV4-1,TRBD1
CASSQGGAGSNTGELFF,TGCGCCAGCAGCCAAGGAGGAGCAGGGAGCAACACCGGGGAGCTGTTTTTT,TRBJ2-2,.,TRBV4-3,.